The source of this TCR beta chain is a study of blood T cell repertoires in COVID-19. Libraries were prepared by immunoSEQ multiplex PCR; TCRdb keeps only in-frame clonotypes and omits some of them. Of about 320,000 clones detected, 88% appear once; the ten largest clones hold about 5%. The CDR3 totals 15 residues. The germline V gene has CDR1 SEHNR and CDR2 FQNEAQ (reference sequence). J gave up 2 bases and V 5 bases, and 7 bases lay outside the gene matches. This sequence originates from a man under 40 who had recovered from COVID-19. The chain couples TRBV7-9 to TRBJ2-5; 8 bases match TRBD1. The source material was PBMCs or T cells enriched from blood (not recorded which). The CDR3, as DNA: TGTGCCAGCAGCGGCCGGGACAGGAATCAAGAGACCCAGTACTTC. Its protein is CASSGRDRNQETQYF.